This T cell receptor (beta chain) comes out of a study of blood T cells in healthy people across ages (dated by TCRdb to between 2015 and 2016). General notes on the study: Template switching captured roughly one uniquely barcoded TCR beta cDNA molecule per two T cells in model experiments. The study measured age-related changes in TCR beta repertoire diversity using deep sequencing normalized with unique cDNA molecular identifiers. The donors were split into four age groups: young (average about 16 years), middle-aged (roughly 40), aged (roughly 68) and long-lived (over 75). Donors of different ages were randomly distributed across sequencing lanes to avoid experimental bias. For two donors (one aged 18 to 30 and one aged 80 or older), the study analyzed two additional independent replicas of 1 million unique cDNA reads from the same blood draw.

The donors were roughly 38 Caucasian individuals from Russia, aged roughly 6 to 90 years, who were systemically healthy. Each donor gave ten milliliters of peripheral blood, collected into EDTA-treated Vacutainer tubes. Ficoll-Paque density-gradient centrifugation was used to isolate PBMCs, with at least 6.5 million per sample. Total RNA was extracted from PBMCs with Trizol reagent, with at least 6 micrograms obtained per sample. The percentages of naive CD45RAhigh/CD27high T cells were determined by flow cytometry on a PBMC aliquot from every donor. This clonotype was detected only once. Its antigen is currently not known. Base qualities are not provided; no much larger clone lies one nucleotide away. One read amounts to weak evidence. Broad study findings and their caveats: Estimates of total diversity based on one million sequenced T cells were regarded as lower bounds and as underestimates. Compared with the aged group, the long-lived group had more naive CD4+ T cells, fewer expanded clones and increased TCR diversity, a pattern suggesting age selection. A strong correlation was found between observed TCR beta diversity and the percentage of naive T cells measured by flow cytometry. Conclusive comparison of naive and antigen-experienced compartments was prevented by the profiling of bulk unsorted PBMCs. As age increased, observed TCR beta diversity per million T cells dropped in a roughly linear way, and a significant reduction was already evident by age roughly 40. Donor CMV infection status was unknown, potentially confounding age-related changes in expanded clonotypes.

The protocol used for the library was 5' RACE. Sequencing instrument: Illumina HiSeq 2500. A second PCR of roughly 6 to 12 cycles was run with a J-beta primer mix and a sample-barcoded 5' primer. Each TCR beta cDNA molecule received a unique molecular identifier from a template-switch 5' adaptor carrying 12 random nucleotides. Each sample yielded at least 3 million CDR3-containing paired-end reads. First-strand cDNA was synthesized from all RNA with the Mint cDNA synthesis kit, primed by a TRBC-specific oligonucleotide. Following uracil-DNA glycosylase treatment, a first 18-cycle PCR with universal primers M1SS and BC2_uni_R was performed on all cDNA. The authors' analysis ran thus. For normalization, 1 million high-quality reads were randomly selected from each sample, with every read carrying a distinct molecular identifier. Reads sharing molecular identifiers were discarded rather than binned into consensus sequences. MiTCR, set to a Q25 quality threshold and the strictest error-elimination algorithm, was used for CDR3 identification, clonotype clustering and error correction. A nonparametric unseen species model with Euler transformation was used to estimate a lower bound on total TCR beta diversity. TCRdb applied fastp at Q25 and MiXCR to the public reads, then kept only in-frame beta chains. Entries that share a CDR3 protein sequence are merged under the most common genes and DNA. What appears here as the V and J calls and clone size reflects TCRdb's work, not the paper's. The sample table holds roughly 640,000 distinct CDR3 sequences, of which 25% to 35% were seen once. Of the sample, about a sixth is held by the ten largest clones.

From cysteine to phenylalanine, the CDR3 is 15 amino acids long. Just CDR3 DNA is preserved here, 45 bases in frame from base 1. The CDR1 and CDR2 encoded by the germline V gene (reference sequence) are DFQATT and SNEGSKA. Trimming costs V 0 bases and J 0 bases, and their ends lie 9 bases apart. The TCR sequence derives from an elderly woman in good health. Sequencing used blood. Rearrangement joined TRBV20-1 to TRBJ1-3; no D gene can be assigned with confidence. CDR3 sequence: CSARDRTRSGNTIYF. The DNA sequence follows: TGCAGTGCTAGAGATCGGACCCGCTCTGGAAACACCATATATTTT.